These 6 T cell receptor beta chains were all obtained from the same sample, sequenced in a study of T cells expressing NK-cell markers. TCRdb reanalyzed the 5' RACE reads, giving one entry per CDR3 protein sequence and no DNA. This sample contains about 460,000 distinct CDR3 sequences. The sequencing sample was made of blood T cells: a sorted CD56 or NKG2C T cell subset, CD4+ or CD8+ T cells, or bulk PBMC T cells (not recorded which). These TCRs come from a woman in her forties or fifties in good health.

J is TRBJ2-7 and V is TRBV11-2; TCRdb returns TRBD1, unconfirmable since there is no DNA. Germline lookup yields CDR1 SGHAT and CDR2 FQNNGV. The CDR3 contains 14 residues. CDR3 sequence: CASSLVSRGEEQYF.

The CDR3 protein is CASSLPDTNEQFF. This chain joins TRBV5-1 and TRBJ2-1; there is no DNA to check the TCRdb D call of TRBD1. Germline V CDR1 and CDR2: SGHRS, YFSETQ. This CDR3 has 13 amino acids.

The chain is built from TRBV7-6 and TRBJ2-3; no DNA is available, so the TRBD2 call from TCRdb remains unchecked. Germline CDR1 SGHVS, CDR2 FNYEAQ. CDR3 size: 18 residues. Here the CDR3 reads CASSLAPRLAGAWDTQYF.

The chain couples TRBV6-5 to TRBJ1-5. The CDR3 runs 16 residues. Germline V gives CDR1 MNHEY, CDR2 SVGAGI. The CDR3 sequence is CASSHWTGRVDQPQHF.

The chain recombines TRBV28 with TRBJ1-2; TCRdb picks TRBD1, but there is no DNA to check that call. Germline values: CDR1 MDHEN, CDR2 SYDVKM. CDR3 length equals 13 residues. CDR3 loop: CASTTGTGIGYTF.

The chain combines TRBV7-6 with TRBJ2-3; the TCRdb call, TRBD2, lacks DNA for checking. The CDR3 runs to 18 residues. Germline-derived CDR1 and CDR2 are SGHVS and FNYEAQ. CDR3 loop: CASSLLAGGRASTDTQYF.